The clone carrying this T cell receptor (beta chain) appeared a few times. Authors' analysis steps: Reference gene primer amplification yielded estimated nucleated cell counts. Profiled with immunoSEQ multiplex PCR; TCRdb holds only in-frame clones, not every one. Clone size and V and J calls were adopted from that table, with D and trimming inferred from the DNA. The table lists roughly 26,000 clones, approximately 83% of them singletons. The entry originates in a study of blood T cell repertoires in COVID-19. Study as a whole: The United States, Italy and Spain supplied acute and convalescent COVID-19 samples. Nucleic acid was either cDNA or gDNA, and it came from T cells, B-cell-depleted T cells, or PBMCs.

Trimming took off 1 base at V and 3 bases at J, with 12 bases between the two ends. Germline CDR1 and CDR2: MDHEN and SYDVKM. This CDR3 has 15 residues. The chain joins TRBV28 to TRBJ2-5; D possibly corresponds to TRBD2 (6 bases). The TCR originated in a human donor in a cohort sampled during active COVID-19. Sequencing was performed on peripheral blood. The CDR3 nucleotides read TGTGCCAGCAGTTTATCAAGGCGGGGAAAAGAGACCCAGTACTTC. It yields the protein CASSLSRRGKETQYF. The variable domain in full, with the rest retrieved from reference TRBV28 and TRBJ2-5, is DVKVTQSSRYLVKRTGEKVFLECVQDMDHENMFWYRQDPGLGLRLIYFSYDVKMKEKGDIPEGYSVSREKKERFSLILESASTNQTSMYLCASSLSRRGKETQYFGPGTRLLVL.